A selection of T cell receptor beta chains follows, all from one sample in a study of CD8+ T cells in alopecia areata. Sequencing was performed with immunoSEQ multiplex PCR; in TCRdb, only in-frame clones are kept and a portion is missing. The sample contains about 150,000 clones, around 47% of which appear only once. The sample comprised CD4+ T cells sorted from blood. These receptors were taken from a human donor with alopecia areata. The CDR3 runs from the conserved cysteine through the conserved F or W. Fields, in order: clone size, D gene, J gene, V gene, CDR3 length, CDR3 DNA, CDR3 protein. A D gene is named only where the DNA matches it firmly. Clone size, where shown, is once, few, many, or a class for clones that have expanded.

few | . | TRBJ2-7 | TRBV19 | 13 | TGTGCCAGTAGTATAGCGGCTTCCTACGAGCAGTACTTC | CASSIAASYEQYF
. | TRBD1 | TRBJ2-5 | TRBV5-1 | 14 | TGCGCCAGCAGACGCACAGGGGTCCAAGAGACCCAGTACTTC | CASRRTGVQETQYF
. | . | TRBJ2-7 | TRBV28 | 15 | TGTGCCAGCAGTGCCCACGATACAGGTGCCTACGAGCAGTACTTC | CASSAHDTGAYEQYF
. | . | TRBJ2-5 | TRBV4-1 | 14 | TGCGCCAGCAGCCAAGCGGCTAGTGTAGAGACCCAGTACTTC | CASSQAASVETQYF
. | . | TRBJ2-7 | TRBV7-3 | 13 | TGTGCCAGCAGCTTAACAATAGTAGGCGAGCAGTACTTC | CASSLTIVGEQYF
few | TRBD1 | TRBJ2-2 | TRBV23-1 | 17 | TGCGCCAGCAGTCAATGGGTGACAGGGAGCTTCACCGGGGAGCTGTTTTTT | CASSQWVTGSFTGELFF
. | TRBD2 | TRBJ2-3 | TRBV7-2 | 16 | TGTGCCAGCAGCTTCGTGCCCGGGAGGATCGCAGATACGCAGTATTTT | CASSFVPGRIADTQYF
. | TRBD1 | TRBJ1-1 | TRBV29-1 | 13 | TGCAGCGCCCGACAGGGGGCTGGTACTGAAGCTTTCTTT | CSARQGAGTEAFF
. | . | TRBJ1-5 | TRBV15 | 18 | TGTGCCACCAGCAGAGAACAGGGAGTGATGAGTGGCAATCAGCCCCAGCATTTT | CATSREQGVMSGNQPQHF
. | . | TRBJ2-1 | TRBV4-2 | 14 | TGTGCCAGCAGCCAAGGCGGGCTGGGGGATGAGCAGTTCTTC | CASSQGGLGDEQFF
. | . | TRBJ2-2 | TRBV19 | 13 | TGTGCCAGTAGTTACTCGAACACCGGGGAGCTGTTTTTT | CASSYSNTGELFF
few | . | TRBJ1-1 | TRBV29-1 | 14 | TGCAGCGTTGTGGGGGGTTTGGTGAACACTGAAGCTTTCTTT | CSVVGGLVNTEAFF
. | . | TRBJ2-7 | TRBV9 | 15 | TGTGCCAGCAGCGTAGGGATCGGCGATTCATACGAGCAGTACTTC | CASSVGIGDSYEQYF
. | . | TRBJ2-3 | TRBV2 | 12 | TGTGCCAGCAGTGAGGAGGAAGATACGCAGTATTTT | CASSEEEDTQYF
few | TRBD2 | TRBJ2-3 | TRBV14 | 16 | TGTGCCAGCAGCCTAACCCGACTAGCGGGAGCAGATACGCAGTATTTT | CASSLTRLAGADTQYF
. | TRBD2 | TRBJ2-5 | TRBV9 | 17 | TGTGCCAGCAGCGTAGCTGTCGGGACTAGCGGGAGAGAGACCCAGTACTTC | CASSVAVGTSGRETQYF
few | TRBD2 | TRBJ2-3 | TRBV7-2 | 15 | TGTGCCAGCAGCCCCAGGGAGGGTCGGACAGATACGCAGTATTTT | CASSPREGRTDTQYF
. | TRBD1 | TRBJ1-2 | TRBV30 | 12 | TGTGCCTGGAGTTCGGGACAGGCGGCGTACACCTTC | CAWSSGQAAYTF
. | TRBD1 | TRBJ2-3 | TRBV5-1 | 17 | TGCGCCAGCAGCTTGAGGTCACAGGGGACCTTACCAGATACGCAGTATTTT | CASSLRSQGTLPDTQYF
. | . | TRBJ2-1 | TRBV7-9 | 10 | TGTGCCAGCAGCTTACTTGAGCAGTTCTTC | CASSLLEQFF
few | TRBD2 | TRBJ2-7 | TRBV29-1 | 17 | TGCAGCGTTCGCTCGCGCCCAGCGGGGAACGCCTCCTACGAGCAGTACTTC | CSVRSRPAGNASYEQYF
few | . | TRBJ2-4 | TRBV2 | 14 | TGTGCCAGCAGTCTCTCCAGGGGTAATCTCATTCAGTACTTC | CASSLSRGNLIQYF
. | . | TRBJ1-2 | TRBV27 | 15 | TGTGCCAGCAGTTTTGGGAGAATTGAGGCCTATGGCTACACCTTC | CASSFGRIEAYGYTF
. | . | TRBJ2-3 | TRBV14 | 14 | TGTGCCAGCAGCCCCTTGGACTACACAGATACGCAGTATTTT | CASSPLDYTDTQYF
. | . | TRBJ1-2 | TRBV28 | 13 | TGTGCCAGCACGGGAGCTCCCATGTTACGGTACACCTTC | CASTGAPMLRYTF
. | TRBD2 | TRBJ2-1 | TRBV9 | 17 | TGTGCCAGCAGCGTAGCTTCCGGGACTAGCGGGCTTATGGAGCAGTTCTTC | CASSVASGTSGLMEQFF
. | TRBD2 | TRBJ2-1 | TRBV29-1 | 14 | TGCAGCGTTTTAGGGGAGGCCCGGGGGGATGAGCAGTTCTTC | CSVLGEARGDEQFF
. | . | TRBJ1-1 | TRBV29-1 | 13 | TGCAGCGTTGGCCCAATGGGTTTGGGTGAAGCTTTCTTT | CSVGPMGLGEAFF
. | . | TRBJ2-3 | TRBV14 | 14 | TGTGCCAGCAGCCAAGACTACTCTCCAGATACGCAGTATTTT | CASSQDYSPDTQYF
. | TRBD1 | TRBJ2-2 | TRBV2 | 16 | TGTGCCAGCAGTGAAGCGCTAGGGGGCTCGACCGGGGAGCTGTTTTTT | CASSEALGGSTGELFF
. | . | TRBJ2-1 | TRBV4-1 | 13 | TGCGCCAGCAGCCAAACCGGGTGGAATGAGCAGTTCTTC | CASSQTGWNEQFF
few | TRBD2 | TRBJ2-1 | TRBV5-6 | 17 | TGTGCCAGCAGCTTGCTAGCGGGATTTGAGGGGTCGAATGAGCAGTTCTTC | CASSLLAGFEGSNEQFF
. | . | TRBJ2-2 | TRBV29-1 | 14 | TGCAGCGTTGAACAGAACTCGAACACCGGGGAGCTGTTTTTT | CSVEQNSNTGELFF
. | . | TRBJ2-7 | TRBV6-5 | 15 | TGTGCCAGCAGTTACCCTCGGAAAGGGCCCTACGAGCAGTACTTC | CASSYPRKGPYEQYF
. | TRBD1 | TRBJ1-1 | TRBV5-6 | 14 | TGTGCCAGCAGCTTGGTGACAGGGCACACTGAAGCTTTCTTT | CASSLVTGHTEAFF
few | TRBD1 | TRBJ2-3 | TRBV5-1 | 19 | TGCGCCAGCAGCTTGGACACCTCGGGACAGGGCGGGAGCACAGATACGCAGTATTTT | CASSLDTSGQGGSTDTQYF
few | TRBD1 | TRBJ2-5 | TRBV7-2 | 14 | TGTGCCAGCAGCCCCCGGACAGGGCAAGAGACCCAGTACTTC | CASSPRTGQETQYF
. | TRBD1 | TRBJ2-4 | TRBV29-1 | 13 | TGCAGCGTTGGACAGGGTGTGACGAGCATTCAGTACTTC | CSVGQGVTSIQYF
few | . | TRBJ2-3 | TRBV28 | 11 | TGTGCCAGCAGCCTCCGAGATACGCAGTATTTT | CASSLRDTQYF
few | . | TRBJ1-2 | TRBV2 | 14 | TGTGCCAGCAGTGATCAGGGGTTCAACTATGGCTACACCTTC | CASSDQGFNYGYTF
. | . | TRBJ2-1 | TRBV7-9 | 14 | TGTGCCAGCAGCCGACCCGACAGTTACAATGAGCAGTTCTTC | CASSRPDSYNEQFF
. | . | TRBJ1-1 | TRBV25-1 | 12 | TGTGCCAGCAGTCATTGGACACGGGAAGCTTTCTTT | CASSHWTREAFF
. | TRBD1 | TRBJ2-7 | TRBV5-1 | 15 | TGCGCCAGCAGCGCCGGCGGGACAGGGTCCTACGAGCAGTACTTC | CASSAGGTGSYEQYF
. | . | TRBJ2-3 | TRBV7-2 | 13 | TGTGCCAGCAGCTTAGGGCGTTCAGATACGCAGTATTTT | CASSLGRSDTQYF
few | . | TRBJ2-7 | TRBV5-1 | 15 | TGCGCCAGTAGCCCCGAGGTCGCCCGCTCCTACGAGCAGTACTTC | CASSPEVARSYEQYF
. | . | TRBJ2-1 | TRBV11-2 | 13 | TGTGCCAGCAGCGTGCCGGGGTTAAATGAGCAGTTCTTC | CASSVPGLNEQFF
few | TRBD2 | TRBJ2-3 | TRBV19 | 14 | TGTGCCAGTAGTATCGGCGGGAGCTTCGATACGCAGTATTTT | CASSIGGSFDTQYF
. | TRBD1 | TRBJ2-7 | TRBV5-1 | 14 | TGCGCCAGCAGCTTGTATGCAGGGGGCTACGAGCAGTACTTC | CASSLYAGGYEQYF
few | TRBD2 | TRBJ2-2 | TRBV7-9 | 16 | TGTGCCAGCAGCCCCCGGGGGACTAGCGCCACCGGGGAGCTGTTTTTT | CASSPRGTSATGELFF
. | . | TRBJ1-2 | TRBV11-2 | 14 | TGTGCCAGCAGCTTAGGGGCCGATGTCTATGGCTACACCTTC | CASSLGADVYGYTF
. | . | TRBJ2-4 | TRBV7-3 | 15 | TGTGCCAGCAGCTTAACGGGGCTAGCCAAAAACATTCAGTACTTC | CASSLTGLAKNIQYF
. | . | TRBJ1-2 | TRBV7-9 | 15 | TGTGCCAGCAGCTTAAGGGTCAGGGAAGGCTATGGCTACACCTTC | CASSLRVREGYGYTF
. | . | TRBJ1-1 | TRBV5-1 | 13 | TGCGCCAGCAGCTTGTTGGGGCCCACTGAAGCTTTCTTT | CASSLLGPTEAFF
. | . | TRBJ2-1 | TRBV18 | 13 | TGTGCCAGCTCACCACGAGAAAACAATGAGCAGTTCTTC | CASSPRENNEQFF
. | . | TRBJ2-1 | TRBV5-1 | 15 | TGCGCCAGCAGCTTAACAGCTGCCCCCCCCAATGAGCAGTTCTTC | CASSLTAAPPNEQFF
. | . | TRBJ2-3 | TRBV11-2 | 13 | TGTGCCAGCAGCGCACTGCCGACAGATACGCAGTATTTT | CASSALPTDTQYF
. | . | TRBJ2-1 | TRBV5-4 | 14 | TGTGCCAGCAGCTTGGTGACGGGTCAGAATGAGCAGTTCTTC | CASSLVTGQNEQFF